This entry features one TCR beta chain sequence. The germline V gene encodes CDR1 MGHRA and CDR2 YSYEKL. The length of the CDR3 is 14 residues. Trimming stripped 0 bases from V and 2 bases from J, with 8 bases between. The protocol was immunoSEQ multiplex PCR, while the TCRdb copy is restricted to in-frame clones and leaves out a portion. The table lists tens of thousands of clones, around 92% of them singletons, with about 4.9% in the top ten. The data were taken from a study of T cell changes during pregnancy in multiple sclerosis. The sequences come from peripheral blood, collected in the first trimester of pregnancy. The sequence was collected from a female donor in good health, enrolled as a control in a pregnancy study. J is TRBJ2-7 and V is TRBV4-1; D uncertain. The CDR3 here is CASSQEGGAYEQYF. The DNA of the CDR3 is TGCGCCAGCAGCCAAGAAGGCGGAGCCTACGAGCAGTACTTC.